The clone carrying this T cell receptor (beta chain) has a handful of counts. What it binds is unknown. The data originate from a study of beta chain features in type 1 diabetes. Study-wide findings and caveats: Cells carrying high TCR expression could end up over-represented when cDNA is sequenced. In these data, an HLA type influence on TCRB rearrangement remained unresolved.

The CDR3 extends over 14 amino acids. V shed 4 bases and J shed 7 bases, with 18 bases lying between them. Germline V lookup: CDR1 SGHRS, CDR2 YFSETQ. As every portion of the isolated RNA was reverse transcribed, the sequencing read expressed TCRB transcripts. Sequenced by immunoSEQ multiplex PCR; TCRdb stores in-frame clones only, minus some. Among 400,000 to 500,000 clones listed, approximately 15% were seen once. Sequences were obtained from naive CD4+ T cells from blood. This receptor was identified in a man younger than 45 in good health. The V and J genes are TRBV5-1 and TRBJ2-7; D may correspond to TRBD1 or TRBD2 (5 bases each). Here the CDR3 DNA reads TGCGCCAGCAGCAACCGGGACGGTGCTCTGGAGCAGTACTTC. Protein: CASSNRDGALEQYF.